This T cell receptor beta chain was profiled in a study of shared clonotypes between healthy human individuals. Study results and limitations: Though the depth was large, rarefaction showed that sorted-subset sequencing was incomplete.

This clone appeared once. Its antigen is unknown. The method was immunoSEQ multiplex PCR; TCRdb's version includes in-frame clones alone and lacks a portion of them. The sample lists around 2,000,000 clones; 85% to 95% were seen once. Naive CD8 isolation took CD45RO-negative cells positively selected for CCR7 and excluded terminally differentiated effector memory CD45RA+ cells. Sequencing was performed on naive CD8+ T cells from PBMCs. The TCR sequence derives from a man aged 18-30 years in good health. Some clones in this sample may be carry-over from other donors' samples.

DNA of the CDR3: TGTGCCAGCAGGCCTTCGAGCTCCTACGAGCAGTACTTC. It is translated as CASRPSSSYEQYF. The V gene is TRBV6-1, the J gene TRBJ2-7; no firm D call. Germline V CDR1 and CDR2: MNHNS, SASEGT. Deletions cut 6 bases from V and 0 bases from J, with 9 bases between. The CDR3 is 13 amino acids.